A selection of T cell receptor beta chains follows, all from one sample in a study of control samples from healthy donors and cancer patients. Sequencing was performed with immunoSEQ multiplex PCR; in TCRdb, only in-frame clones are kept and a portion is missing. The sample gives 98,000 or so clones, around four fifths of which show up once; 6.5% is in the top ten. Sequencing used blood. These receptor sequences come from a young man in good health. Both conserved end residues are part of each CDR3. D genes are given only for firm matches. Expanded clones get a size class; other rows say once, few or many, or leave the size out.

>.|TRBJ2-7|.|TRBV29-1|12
TGCAGCGTTGAATTGGGAATTGAGGAGCAGTACTTC
CSVELGIEEQYF
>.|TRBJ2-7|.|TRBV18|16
TGTGCCAGCTCACCATCTGGGGGACCCAGCTCCTACGAGCAGTACTTC
CASSPSGGPSSYEQYF
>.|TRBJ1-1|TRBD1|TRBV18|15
TGTGCCAGCTCACCCGCGACAGGGAGGAACACTGAAGCTTTCTTT
CASSPATGRNTEAFF
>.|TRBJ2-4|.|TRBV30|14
TGTGCCTGGGCGGAAGGAATGGCCAAAAACATTCAGTACTTC
CAWAEGMAKNIQYF
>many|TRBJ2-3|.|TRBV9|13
TGTGCCAGCAGCCCCAGGGCCACCGATACGCAGTATTTT
CASSPRATDTQYF
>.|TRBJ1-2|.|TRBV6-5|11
TGTGCCAGCAGACGGGCCGATGGCTACACCTTC
CASRRADGYTF
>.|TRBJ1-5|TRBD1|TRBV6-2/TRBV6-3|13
TGTGCCAGCAGCCGACAGGGCACTCAGCCCCAGCATTTT
CASSRQGTQPQHF
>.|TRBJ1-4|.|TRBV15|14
TGTGCCACCAGCGGGACACCCTCTAATGAAAAACTGTTTTTT
CATSGTPSNEKLFF
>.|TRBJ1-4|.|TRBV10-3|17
TGTGCCATCAGTGAGTGGGGGGGCGTTGCAACTAATGAAAAACTGTTTTTT
CAISEWGGVATNEKLFF
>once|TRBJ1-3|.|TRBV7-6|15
TGTGCCAGCAGCTTCGAAGGAGCTGGGGACTACACCATATATTTT
CASSFEGAGDYTIYF
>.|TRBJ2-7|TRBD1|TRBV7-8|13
TGTGCCAGCAGCCAGACAGGGATCGACGAGCAGTACTTC
CASSQTGIDEQYF
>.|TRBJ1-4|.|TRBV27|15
TGTGCCAGCAGTTTAGACGGACTCTGGGGGGAAAAACTGTTTTTT
CASSLDGLWGEKLFF
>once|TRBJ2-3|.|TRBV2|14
TGTGCCAGCAGTGAGTGGGTTAGCACAGATACGCAGTATTTT
CASSEWVSTDTQYF
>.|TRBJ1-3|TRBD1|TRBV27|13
TGTGCCAGCAGTCAACAGGGGAGAAACACCATATATTTT
CASSQQGRNTIYF
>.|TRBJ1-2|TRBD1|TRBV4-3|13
TGCGCCAGCAGCCAAGAACAGGGGCAAGGCTACACCTTC
CASSQEQGQGYTF
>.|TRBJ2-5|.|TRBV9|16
TGTGCCAGCAGCGTAGAAGGGGGAGGGGGACGAGAGACCCAGTACTTC
CASSVEGGGGRETQYF
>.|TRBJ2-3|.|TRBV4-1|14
TGCGCCAGCAGCCAACAACTAGTATCCGATACGCAGTATTTT
CASSQQLVSDTQYF
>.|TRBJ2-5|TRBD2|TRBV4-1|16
TGCGCCAGCAGCCAAGGGGATAGCGGGGGGTCAGAGACCCAGTACTTC
CASSQGDSGGSETQYF
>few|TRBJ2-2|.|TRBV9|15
TGTGCCAGCAGCGTAAGTCACCAGAACACCGGGGAGCTGTTTTTT
CASSVSHQNTGELFF
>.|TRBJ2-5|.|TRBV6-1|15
TGTGCCAGCAGTGAAGCGCTTGGTGGGGGAGAGACCCAGTACTTC
CASSEALGGGETQYF
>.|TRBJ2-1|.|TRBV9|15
TGTGCCAGCAGCCCCACGGGGGGCTCCCACAATGAGCAGTTCTTC
CASSPTGGSHNEQFF
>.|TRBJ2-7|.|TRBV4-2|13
TGTGCCAGCAGCCAAGATACCCGGTACCAGCAGTACTTC
CASSQDTRYQQYF
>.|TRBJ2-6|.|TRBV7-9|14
TGTGCCAGCAGCTTTTCCTCTGGGGCCAACGTCCTGACTTTC
CASSFSSGANVLTF
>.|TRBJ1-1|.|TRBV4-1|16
TGCGCCAGCAGCCAAGAAGTCCCGCTACTCAACACTGAAGCTTTCTTT
CASSQEVPLLNTEAFF
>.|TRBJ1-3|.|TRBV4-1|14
TGCGCCAGCAGCCAAGACCCCTCTGGAAACACCATATATTTT
CASSQDPSGNTIYF
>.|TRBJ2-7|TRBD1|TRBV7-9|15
TGTGCCAGCACCTCACCCGGGACAGGGGACCACGAGCAGTACTTC
CASTSPGTGDHEQYF
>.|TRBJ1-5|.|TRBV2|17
TGTGCCAGCAGTGTGACGGGGGGGCCCTATAGCAATCAGCCCCAGCATTTT
CASSVTGGPYSNQPQHF
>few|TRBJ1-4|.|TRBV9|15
TGTGCCAGCAGCGTAAGTGGGGACAAGGCCGAAAAACTGTTTTTT
CASSVSGDKAEKLFF
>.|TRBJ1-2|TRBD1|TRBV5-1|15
TGCGCCAGCAGCTCACCCGGACAGGGGAGTTGGGGCTACACCTTC
CASSSPGQGSWGYTF
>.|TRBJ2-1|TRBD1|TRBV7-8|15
TGTGCCAGCAGCTCGGGGGCGCAGGGGGCGTATGAGCAGTTCTTC
CASSSGAQGAYEQFF
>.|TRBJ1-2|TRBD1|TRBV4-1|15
TGCGCCAGCAGCCAACCGGGACAGCGGAACTATGGCTACACCTTC
CASSQPGQRNYGYTF
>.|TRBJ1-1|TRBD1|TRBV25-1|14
TGTGCCAGCAGGGCGGGACAGGTGAACACTGAAGCTTTCTTT
CASRAGQVNTEAFF
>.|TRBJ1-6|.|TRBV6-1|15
TGTGCCAGCAGTGAACAGGCAGGGAGGAATTCACCCCTCCACTTT
CASSEQAGRNSPLHF
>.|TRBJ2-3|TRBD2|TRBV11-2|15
TGTGCCAGCAGCATGGGACTAGTCGGCACAGATACGCAGTATTTT
CASSMGLVGTDTQYF
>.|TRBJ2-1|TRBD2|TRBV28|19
TGTGCCAGCAGTTTAGGGACTAGCGCAATCGAGACCTCCTACAATGAGCAGTTCTTC
CASSLGTSAIETSYNEQFF
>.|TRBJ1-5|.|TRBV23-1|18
TGCGCCAGCAGTCGCAAGGGACGGCAGGCTAGGAGCAATCAGCCCCAGCATTTT
CASSRKGRQARSNQPQHF
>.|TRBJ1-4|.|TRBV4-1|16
TGCGCCAGCAGCCAAGATCAAAGCCACCCTAATGAAAAACTGTTTTTT
CASSQDQSHPNEKLFF
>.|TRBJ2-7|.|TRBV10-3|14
TGTGCCATCAGTGAGATGGCCAGGGGGGACGAGCAGTACTTC
CAISEMARGDEQYF
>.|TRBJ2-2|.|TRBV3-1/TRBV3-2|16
TGTGCCAGCAGCCAAGATTACCTCAGAGGCACCGGGGAGCTGTTTTTT
CASSQDYLRGTGELFF
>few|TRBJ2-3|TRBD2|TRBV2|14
TGTGCCAGTGACGGGGGGGCAGTCACAGATACGCAGTATTTT
CASDGGAVTDTQYF
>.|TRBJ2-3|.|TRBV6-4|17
TGTGCCAGCAGTGACTCGACTCCCAAAATGACGTTTCATACGCAGTATTTT
CASSDSTPKMTFHTQYF
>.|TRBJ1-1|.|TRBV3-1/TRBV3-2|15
TGTGCCAGCAGCCAAACGGCCGGAAGAACCTCTGAAGCTTTCTTT
CASSQTAGRTSEAFF
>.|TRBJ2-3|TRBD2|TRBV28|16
TGTGCCAGCAGTTCCCGGACTAGCGGGGGGCCGGGGACGCAGTATTTT
CASSSRTSGGPGTQYF
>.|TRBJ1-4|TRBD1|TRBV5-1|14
TGCGCCAGCAGCCGGGACAGAACTAATGAAAAACTGTTTTTT
CASSRDRTNEKLFF
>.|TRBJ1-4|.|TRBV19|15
TGTGCCAGTAGTACTCCGACAGCGGGACCTGAAAAACTGTTTTTT
CASSTPTAGPEKLFF
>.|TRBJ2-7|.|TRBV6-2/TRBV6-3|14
TGTGCCAGCAGCTATCACAGAGGGGCCTACGAGCAGTACTTC
CASSYHRGAYEQYF
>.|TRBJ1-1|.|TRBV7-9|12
TGTGCCAGCAGCTTAACGGGTCGGGAAGCTTTCTTT
CASSLTGREAFF
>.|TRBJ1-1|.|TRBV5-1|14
TGCGCCAGCAGCTCCCAGGGGCTCAACACTGAAGCTTTCTTT
CASSSQGLNTEAFF
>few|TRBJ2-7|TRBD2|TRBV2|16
TGTGCCAGCCTTCACCCTGGGACTAGTCAGCCTTACGAGCAGTACTTC
CASLHPGTSQPYEQYF